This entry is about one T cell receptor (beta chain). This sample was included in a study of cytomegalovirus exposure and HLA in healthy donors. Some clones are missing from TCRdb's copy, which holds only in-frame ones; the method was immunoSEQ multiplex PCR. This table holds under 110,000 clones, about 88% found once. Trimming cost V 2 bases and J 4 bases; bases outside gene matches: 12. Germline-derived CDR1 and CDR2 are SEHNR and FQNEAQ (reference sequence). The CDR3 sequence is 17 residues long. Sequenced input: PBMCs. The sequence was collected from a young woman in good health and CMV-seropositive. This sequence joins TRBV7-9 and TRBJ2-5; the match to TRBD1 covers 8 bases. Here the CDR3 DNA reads TGTGCCAGCAGCTTATTCCCGTCGGCAGGGGGCGTAGAGACCCAGTACTTC. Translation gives CASSLFPSAGGVETQYF.